This T cell receptor beta chain emerged from a study of OX40 agonist ivuxolimab in advanced cancers. In germline, CDR1 is SGHRS, CDR2 YFSETQ. V gave up 2 bases and J gave up 1 base; unmatched junction bases: 7. The CDR3 has 16 amino acids. Clones were sequenced by immunoSEQ multiplex PCR, and TCRdb holds only the in-frame ones, with some missing. The data show more than 65,000 clones, approximately 87% seen once. This specimen was CD4+ or CD8+ T cells sorted from blood, taken in a trial of the OX40 agonist ivuxolimab. The clonotype originates from an adult with an advanced solid tumor such as melanoma, head and neck, liver or kidney cancer. This chain links TRBV5-1 with TRBJ2-3, with TRBD2 identical over 7 bases. The CDR3 region is CASSFERGGGTDTQYF. CDR3 nucleotides: TGCGCCAGCAGCTTTGAGCGGGGAGGGGGCACAGATACGCAGTATTTT.